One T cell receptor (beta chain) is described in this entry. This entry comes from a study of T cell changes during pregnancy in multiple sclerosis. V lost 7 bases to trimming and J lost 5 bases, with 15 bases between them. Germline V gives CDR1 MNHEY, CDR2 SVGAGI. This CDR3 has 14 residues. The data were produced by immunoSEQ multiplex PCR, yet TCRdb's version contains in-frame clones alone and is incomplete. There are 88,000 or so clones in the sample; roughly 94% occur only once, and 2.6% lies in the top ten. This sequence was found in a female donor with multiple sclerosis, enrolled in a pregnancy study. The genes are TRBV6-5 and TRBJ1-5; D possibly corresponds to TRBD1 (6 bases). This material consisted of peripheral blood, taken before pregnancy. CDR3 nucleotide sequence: TGTGCCAGCAACCAAGACAGGATCGATCAGCCCCAGCATTTT. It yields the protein CASNQDRIDQPQHF.